A selection of T cell receptor beta chains follows, all from one sample in a study of T cell repertoires in cytomegalovirus infection. Using its own MiXCR run on the reads, TCRdb lists one record per CDR3 protein. The data contain hundreds of thousands of distinct CDR3 sequences, around 35% of them singletons. What these receptors recognize is not known. Sequenced material: cultured PBMCs, taken from culture after CMV antigen stimulation. The receptors here all came from a human donor in good health (CMV status not recorded). Some clones in this sample may be carry-over from other donors' samples. The CDR3 runs from the conserved cysteine through the conserved F or W. D genes are given only for firm matches. Only some rows state a clone size, as once, few, many or a class for expanded clones.

d_gene: TRBD1
v_gene: TRBV7-2
j_gene: TRBJ1-4
abundance: .
CDR3nt: TGTGCCAGCAGAAGACAGGGATCAACTAATGAAAAACTGTTTTTT
CDR3aa: CASRRQGSTNEKLFF

d_gene: TRBD2
v_gene: TRBV20-1
j_gene: TRBJ2-2
abundance: .
CDR3nt: TGCAGTGCGACCGGGACTACAAACACCGGGGAGCTGTTTTTT
CDR3aa: CSATGTTNTGELFF

d_gene: .
v_gene: TRBV11-2
j_gene: TRBJ2-2
abundance: .
CDR3nt: TGTGCCAGCAGCGCCCGTATTGGGGAGCTGTTTTTT
CDR3aa: CASSARIGELFF

d_gene: .
v_gene: TRBV6-1
j_gene: TRBJ1-6
abundance: .
CDR3nt: TGTGCCAGCGCCGCGGGGAATTCACCCCTCCACTTT
CDR3aa: CASAAGNSPLHF

d_gene: TRBD2
v_gene: TRBV12-3/TRBV12-4
j_gene: TRBJ2-7
abundance: few
CDR3nt: TGTGCCAGCAGCCGCCACCCTAGCGGGAGGGCCCCCTACGAGCAGTACTTC
CDR3aa: CASSRHPSGRAPYEQYF

d_gene: TRBD2
v_gene: TRBV19
j_gene: TRBJ2-5
abundance: .
CDR3nt: TGTGCCAGAAATAGCGGGTACCAAGAGACCCAGTACTTC
CDR3aa: CARNSGYQETQYF

d_gene: TRBD1
v_gene: TRBV6-2/TRBV6-3
j_gene: TRBJ1-5
abundance: .
CDR3nt: TGTGCCAGCAGTCTGGACAGGGTGAAGCCCCAGCATTTT
CDR3aa: CASSLDRVKPQHF

d_gene: .
v_gene: TRBV7-2
j_gene: TRBJ2-5
abundance: .
CDR3nt: TGTGCCAGCAGCTTATATTGGCAACAAGAGACCCAGTACTTC
CDR3aa: CASSLYWQQETQYF

d_gene: .
v_gene: TRBV5-5
j_gene: TRBJ1-2
abundance: .
CDR3nt: TGTGCCAGCAGCTTGGCAGCTTTCAGGGAGGGCTATGGCTACACCTTC
CDR3aa: CASSLAAFREGYGYTF

d_gene: .
v_gene: TRBV4-1
j_gene: TRBJ2-3
abundance: .
CDR3nt: TGCGCCAGCAGCCGGGACCCCCTAGGAGATACGCAGTATTTT
CDR3aa: CASSRDPLGDTQYF

d_gene: TRBD2
v_gene: TRBV7-6
j_gene: TRBJ2-1
abundance: .
CDR3nt: TGTGCCAGCAGCTTAGTAGGTCTAGCGGATTACAATGAGCAGTTCTTC
CDR3aa: CASSLVGLADYNEQFF

d_gene: .
v_gene: TRBV7-9
j_gene: TRBJ1-1
abundance: few
CDR3nt: TGTGCCAGCAGGCTTGCTAACACTGAAGCTTTCTTT
CDR3aa: CASRLANTEAFF

d_gene: .
v_gene: TRBV7-2
j_gene: TRBJ2-5
abundance: many
CDR3nt: TGTGCCAGCAGCCCCCGTAGGGAGGAGACCCAGTACTTC
CDR3aa: CASSPRREETQYF

d_gene: .
v_gene: TRBV6-1
j_gene: TRBJ1-1
abundance: .
CDR3nt: TGTGCCAGCAGACCAGTGGGGGGGAACACTGAAGCTTTCTTT
CDR3aa: CASRPVGGNTEAFF

d_gene: TRBD1
v_gene: TRBV9
j_gene: TRBJ2-1
abundance: few
CDR3nt: TGTGCCAGCAGCACTCGACAGGGAAGTGAGCAGTTCTTC
CDR3aa: CASSTRQGSEQFF